These 23 T cell receptor beta chains were sequenced from one sample in a study of cytomegalovirus exposure and HLA in healthy donors. The PCR was carried out with 60 Vbeta primers and 13 Jbeta primers. Generated by immunoSEQ multiplex PCR, the TCRdb table keeps only in-frame clones and is missing some. The data hold about 200,000 clones, with around 77% observed a single time. Sequenced: PBMCs. All receptors derive from a woman aged 25-40 years in good health and CMV-seronegative.

Concerning this clone itself: A read error may produce the germline difference seen at one junction end. The chain links TRBV5-1 to TRBJ1-2, with D tentatively TRBD1 (6 bases). The CDR3 contains 13 residues. CDR1 SGHRS and CDR2 YFSETQ come from the germline V gene. CDR3 in DNA: TGCGCCAGCAGCTTGATGGCAGGGGATGGCTACCCCTTC. This translates into CASSLMAGDGYPF.

V gene TRBV5-1 combines with J gene TRBJ1-1; D may be TRBD1 (5 bases). CDR3 length: 14 residues. V was shortened by 2 bases and J by 6 bases, with 14 bases between the two germline ends. CDR1 SGHRS and CDR2 YFSETQ come from the germline V gene. The CDR3 nucleotides read TGCGCCAGCAGCTTTGACAGATACACAGCTGAAGCTTTCTTT. As protein: CASSFDRYTAEAFF.

This clone was counted between two and nine times. CDR3 residues: CASKNQAGDISNQPQHF. The CDR3 DNA is TGTGCCAGCAAGAACCAGGCCGGGGACATTAGCAATCAGCCCCAGCATTTT. The chain combines TRBV4-2 with TRBJ1-5; TRBD1 is a possible D gene (6 bases). The CDR3 is made up of 17 amino acids. CDR1 is LGHNA, CDR2 YNFKEQ, per germline. V lost 7 bases and J lost 0, with 19 bases in between.

The J gene is TRBJ1-4, the V gene TRBV9; D call uncertain. The V gene's germline CDR1 is SGDLS and CDR2 YYNGEE. The CDR3 totals 14 residues. Trimming stripped 1 base from V and 5 bases from J, with 9 bases between. CDR3 in amino acids: CASSVSSGNEKLFF. DNA for the CDR3: TGTGCCAGCAGCGTATCGTCCGGGAATGAAAAACTGTTTTTT.

This chain joins TRBV5-1 and TRBJ1-1; 9 nucleotides line up with TRBD1. The CDR3 runs 13 residues. V lost 7 bases to trimming and J lost 4 bases; unmatched junction nucleotides: 5. The germline gives CDR1 SGHRS, CDR2 YFSETQ. In DNA, the CDR3 is TGCGCCAGCCTCCTGGGACAGGGCACTGAAGCTTTCTTT. This codes for CASLLGQGTEAFF. The whole variable domain, filled in from reference TRBV5-1 and TRBJ1-1, reads KAGVTQTPRYLIKTRGQQVTLSCSPISGHRSVSWYQQTPGQGLQFLFEYFSETQRNKGNFPGRFSGRQFSNSRSEMNVSTLELGDSALYLCASLLGQGTEAFFGQGTRLTVV.

This chain links TRBV5-6 with TRBJ2-4, with 7 bases fitting TRBD1. This CDR3 contains 17 residues. V lost 2 bases and J lost 0; bases outside the gene matches: 8. The V gene's germline CDR1 is SGHDT and CDR2 YYEEEE. CDR3 loop: CASSFLGTDLAKNIQYF. Here the CDR3 DNA reads TGTGCCAGCAGCTTTTTGGGGACAGACCTAGCCAAAAACATTCAGTACTTC.

The V call is TRBV28, the J call TRBJ2-5, with 12 bases identical to TRBD2. Near its end, the DNA agrees better with TRBJ2-7, so the J call may be wrong. This CDR3 is built from 15 residues. The germline V gene encodes CDR1 MDHEN and CDR2 SYDVKM. The CDR3 reads CASSILAGGPYEQYF. The DNA for the CDR3 is TGTGCCAGCAGTATCCTAGCGGGAGGGCCTTACGAGCAGTACTTC.

The chain couples TRBV13 to TRBJ1-2; D might be TRBD1 (5 bases). This CDR3 has 17 amino acids. The V end was cut by 1 base, the J end by 7 bases, with 22 bases between. Germline CDR1 and CDR2: PRHDT and FYEKMQ (reference sequence). The CDR3 DNA sequence: TGTGCCAGCAGCTTAGAGACAGACAAGTTCAACTATGGTGGCTACACCTTC. It translates to CASSLETDKFNYGGYTF.

The gene calls are TRBV28 and TRBJ1-2, with D possibly TRBD1 on 6 matching bases. CDR3 length equals 13 residues. The V end was cut by 3 bases, the J end by 4 bases, with 9 bases between. Germline V gene lookup returns CDR1 MDHEN and CDR2 SYDVKM. The CDR3 sequence: CASSFRRGYGYTF. The CDR3 nucleotides read TGTGCCAGCAGTTTCCGCAGGGGCTATGGCTACACCTTC.

V is TRBV28 and J is TRBJ2-6; maybe TRBD1 (6 bases). This CDR3 is 13 amino acids long. The germline V gene encodes CDR1 MDHEN and CDR2 SYDVKM. V lost 8 bases to trimming and J lost 9 bases, with 14 bases between them. The CDR3 region is CASRSTGLNVLTF. The CDR3 coding sequence is TGTGCCAGCCGTTCAACAGGGCTCAACGTCCTGACTTTC.

The chain has TRBV7-2 and TRBJ2-7, with D hard to call. The V end was cut by 5 bases, the J end by 1 base, with 12 bases between. This CDR3 region has 14 residues. Germline V gene lookup returns CDR1 SGHTA and CDR2 FQGNSA. In DNA form, the CDR3 reads TGTGCCAGCAGCCCGGGTAAAGGATCCTACGAGCAGTACTTC. Translating it yields CASSPGKGSYEQYF.

The CDR3 DNA reads TGTGCCAGAAAATGGGGACAGGGGAAATATAGCAATCAGCCCCAGCATTTT. Translating gives CARKWGQGKYSNQPQHF. V usage is TRBV19 and J usage is TRBJ1-5; 10 positions match TRBD1. V lost 9 bases, J lost 0 bases, and 11 bases stayed unmatched. This CDR3 spans 17 amino acids. Germline-derived CDR1 and CDR2 are LNHDA and SQIVND (reference sequence).

The sample holds a few counts of this clone. This same CDR3 is encoded by further DNA sequences in the sample. The chain uses TRBV5-4 and TRBJ2-7; 7 bases line up with TRBD2. Trimming removed 4 bases from V and 6 bases from J; junction bases left unmatched: 10. The CDR3 covers 14 residues. CDR1 is SGHNT, CDR2 YYREEE, per germline (reference sequence). The CDR3 DNA sequence: TGTGCCAGCAGCCTACTTAGGGAGGGCGGCGAGCAGTACTTC. As protein: CASSLLREGGEQYF.

This chain joins TRBV19 and TRBJ2-3; D perhaps matches TRBD2 (5 bases). Looked up from germline, CDR1 is LNHDA and CDR2 is SQIVND (reference sequence). The V gene lost 4 bases and the J gene lost 0 bases, with 11 bases spanning the gap. The CDR3 spans 15 residues. Here the CDR3 reads CASSKGAASTDTQYF. CDR3 DNA sequence: TGTGCCAGTAGTAAAGGAGCGGCTAGCACAGATACGCAGTATTTT.

This chain links TRBV27 with TRBJ2-5, with 7 bases fitting TRBD2. The DNA end favors TRBJ2-7, so the J call may be wrong. CDR1 and CDR2 (germline): MNHEY, SMNVEV (reference sequence). The CDR3 spans 16 residues. The CDR3 bases are TGTGCCAGCAGTTTAAAGGCGAAAGGGGAGGGTTTCGAGCAGTACTTC. Protein: CASSLKAKGEGFEQYF.

The chain carries TRBV9 and TRBJ1-2, with 7 bases lining up with TRBD1. The germline V gene has CDR1 SGDLS and CDR2 YYNGEE. With V trimmed by 2 bases and J by 4 bases, 8 bases remained unmatched. The length of the CDR3 is 15 residues. The CDR3 spells CASSVTGALSYGYTF. The CDR3 coding sequence is TGTGCCAGCAGCGTCACAGGGGCCCTTAGCTATGGCTACACCTTC.

This chain links TRBV2 with TRBJ2-7; 7 bases align to TRBD1. After removal of 6 bases from V and 3 bases from J, the junction contained 14 bases not matched to a gene. Germline V gene lookup returns CDR1 SNHLY and CDR2 FYNNEI. The CDR3 totals 16 residues. CDR3 nucleotides: TGTGCCAGCAGGGGAAAAAAAGGGACAGATTACTACGAGCAGTACTTC. This translates into CASRGKKGTDYYEQYF.

The genes are TRBV9 and TRBJ2-3; TRBD2 agrees at 10 bases. The CDR3 is made up of 19 amino acids. Trimming took 3 bases from V and 1 from J; bases not matched to a gene: 14. Per germline, CDR1 SGDLS and CDR2 YYNGEE. CDR3 nucleotides: TGTGCCAGCAGCGAGAGGGAAAGTAAGCGGGGGGGAGGCACAGATACGCAGTATTTT. Translation: CASSERESKRGGGTDTQYF.

This clone turned up a few times. This specimen includes other DNA sequences encoding the same CDR3. V usage is TRBV6-6 and J usage is TRBJ2-3; D is unresolved. The V and J ends lost 6 bases and 6 bases respectively, with 7 bases between them. Germline CDR1 MNHNY, CDR2 SVGAGI (reference sequence). The CDR3 is 11 amino acids. CDR3 nucleotide sequence: TGTGCCAGCAGCCCCAGGGATACGCAGTATTTT. Its protein is CASSPRDTQYF.

In its sample, this clone was seen a few times. CDR3 coding DNA: TGTGCCAGCAGCACAATACAGGGGGCCAGCTACGAGCAGTACTTC. The encoded protein is CASSTIQGASYEQYF. The V gene is TRBV5-4, the J gene TRBJ2-7; 9 bases are shared with TRBD1. The V and J ends lost 4 bases and 3 bases, in that order; junction bases with no gene match: 8. Germline V gene lookup returns CDR1 SGHNT and CDR2 YYREEE (reference sequence). The CDR3 contains 15 residues.

V usage is TRBV30 and J usage is TRBJ2-1; D is possibly TRBD2 (6 bases). The V gene lost 2 bases and the J gene lost 2 bases, with 16 bases spanning the gap. Germline lookup yields CDR1 GTSNPN and CDR2 SVGIG (reference sequence). The CDR3 is 16 amino acids. The CDR3 DNA reads TGTGCCTGGAGTAACAGGAGGGCCAGGCCCTACAATGAGCAGTTCTTC. Translated, it gives CAWSNRRARPYNEQFF.

Regarding this clone: One junction end disagrees with the germline gene, perhaps due to a read error. The chain employs TRBV6-6 and TRBJ2-7; TRBD1 aligns across 10 bases. CDR3 length: 10 residues. The germline V gene encodes CDR1 MNHNY and CDR2 SVGAGI (reference sequence). In nucleotides, the CDR3 is TGTGCCACTTACCGGGACAGGGGTTATTTC. It is translated as CATYRDRGYF.

CDR3 loop: CASSQTSGGPHEQFF. The CDR3 nucleotides read TGTGCCAGCAGCCAAACTAGCGGGGGCCCCCATGAGCAGTTCTTC. The rearrangement joins TRBV7-9 to TRBJ2-1; TRBD2 matches 11 bases. The CDR3 sequence is 15 residues long. Germline-derived CDR1 and CDR2 are SEHNR and FQNEAQ (reference sequence). J was trimmed by 8 bases and V by 5 bases; bases with no gene match: 8.